This TCR beta chain derives from a study of cytomegalovirus exposure and HLA in healthy donors. General study results and limits: Later examination showed HLA-associated TCR beta chains had greater clonal expansion than equally common others. In a later analysis, at a false discovery rate of 0.05, about 16,000 TCR beta sequences matched HLA alleles. Among donors in an Asian-associated ancestry cluster, a later analysis reportedly found fewer N-insertions than the roughly 680-donor mean. Many donors shared some public TCRs, even though most TCR sequences were rare.

Remarks on this clone: Its antigen remains unidentified.

The PCR ran on 60 Vbeta and 13 Jbeta primers. Libraries were prepared by immunoSEQ multiplex PCR; TCRdb keeps only in-frame clonotypes and omits some of them. This repertoire shows about 150,000 clones, over 75% found once; its top ten account for about 1.7%. What was sequenced was PBMCs. This TCR came from a woman younger than 45 in good health and CMV-seronegative.

The CDR3 coding sequence is TGTGCCAGCAGTTTACGATACAGGAACACTGAAGCTTTCTTT. Its translation is CASSLRYRNTEAFF. The chain combines TRBV27 with TRBJ1-1; D not certain. The CDR3 covers 14 residues. The germline V gene encodes CDR1 MNHEY and CDR2 SMNVEV (reference sequence). Deletions cut 2 bases from V and 1 base from J, with 8 bases between.